This TCR beta chain is from a study of T cell repertoires in cytomegalovirus infection. Study-level background: Public TCR beta signatures were indicative of both CMV infection and a matching HLA type. Study findings and constraints: Predominance within the ex vivo response was attributable to HLA-C-restricted CMV-specific TCR beta clonotypes.

Germline CDR1 and CDR2: MNHEY and SVGEGT. Losses at the gene ends were 6 bases for V and 5 bases for J; bases not matched to a gene: 6. The CDR3 extends over 14 amino acids. This clonotype occurred many times. Its antigen is currently unknown. MiXCR, applied by TCRdb to the reads, yields one record per CDR3 protein. The sample lists 500,000 to 600,000 distinct CDR3 sequences, 16% seen once, with roughly 25% in the top ten. This TCR derives from a human donor in good health (CMV status not recorded). Some clones in this sample may be carry-over from other donors' samples. Sequences were obtained from CD8+ T cells from PBMCs. The gene calls are TRBV6-2 or TRBV6-3 and TRBJ2-2; 7 bases map to TRBD2. The CDR3 protein is CASRQTSRTGELFF. CDR3 sequence (DNA): TGTGCCAGCAGACAGACTAGCCGGACCGGGGAGCTGTTTTTT.